These 26 T cell receptor beta chains were all obtained from the same sample, sequenced in a study of T-cell reconstitution after alpha-beta-depleted transplantation in children. Preparation of the TCRbeta library was carried out with unique molecular identifiers. TCRdb re-derived calls from the PCR reads in MiXCR, one entry per CDR3 protein. The sample records fewer than 95,000 distinct CDR3 sequences, 12% being singletons. Sample: PBMCs from the stem cell graft donor, taken from the stem cell graft. Receptors were obtained from a human donor who donated a stem cell graft to a child with inherited bone marrow failure.

This clonotype was seen just once. The J gene is TRBJ2-1, the V gene TRBV7-3; TRBD2 aligns across 9 bases. The CDR3 loop spans 14 amino acids. From germline, CDR1 is SGHTA and CDR2 FQGTGA. The V gene end was trimmed by 5 bases and the J gene end by 6 bases; junction bases not matched to a gene: 5. This CDR3 is CASSLISGSNEQFF. CDR3 nucleotide sequence: TGTGCCAGCAGCCTGATTAGCGGGAGCAATGAGCAGTTCTTC.

This clonotype was observed at least ten times. The rearrangement uses TRBV18 and TRBJ2-7, with TRBD1 matching over 7 bases. Per the germline V gene, CDR1 is KGHSH and CDR2 is LQKENI. CDR3 length: 14 residues. V trimming: 5 bases; J trimming: 7 bases; junction bases outside the gene matches: 11. The CDR3 DNA sequence: TGTGCCAGCTCATATAGACAGGGAAAGCGGGAGCAGTACTTC. It translates to CASSYRQGKREQYF.

This clonotype was recorded at least ten times. The V gene is TRBV20-1, the J gene TRBJ2-3, with D maybe TRBD2 (7 bases). This CDR3 is 14 amino acids long. CDR1 DFQATT and CDR2 SNEGSKA come from the germline V gene (reference sequence). V was clipped by 2 bases and J by 8 bases, with 17 bases between them. CDR3 sequence reads: CSARPPGGGGTQYF. The CDR3 DNA sequence: TGCAGTGCTAGACCCCCCGGGGGAGGGGGTACGCAGTATTTT.

This clonotype has a count of ten or more. The chain recombines TRBV12-3 or TRBV12-4 with TRBJ2-7; D is undetermined. This CDR3 comprises 12 residues. Trimming stripped 1 base from V and 4 bases from J, with 5 bases between. CDR3 nucleotide sequence: TGTGCCAGCAGTTTAGTAGCTTACGAGCAGTACTTC. As protein: CASSLVAYEQYF.

There are many counts of this clonotype. The genes are TRBV6-5 and TRBJ1-5; TRBD1 matches 8 bases. Germline V gene data show CDR1 as MNHEY and CDR2 as SVGAGI. This CDR3 has 14 residues. Trimming at V came to 6 bases and at J to 7 bases, leaving 8 bases not matched to a gene. The CDR3 DNA is TGTGCCAGCAGCCCGGACAGGGTAGGCCAGCCCCAGCATTTT. Translation: CASSPDRVGQPQHF.

This clonotype was found a few times. V and J are TRBV19 and TRBJ1-1, with 8 bases identical to TRBD1. Per germline, CDR1 LNHDA and CDR2 SQIVND (reference sequence). V trimming: 3 bases; J trimming: 4 bases; junction bases outside the gene matches: 10. The CDR3 spans 16 residues. The CDR3 nucleotides are TGTGCCAGTAGTATTCTCGGACAGGGACCAGGCACTGAAGCTTTCTTT. Protein sequence: CASSILGQGPGTEAFF. The full variable domain, its missing parts supplied by reference TRBV19 and TRBJ1-1, is DGGITQSPKYLFRKEGQNVTLSCEQNLNHDAMYWYRQDPGQGLRLIYYSQIVNDFQKGDIAEGYSVSREKKESFPLTVTSAQKNPTAFYLCASSILGQGPGTEAFFGQGTRLTVV.

This clonotype occurred a few times. The chain uses TRBV7-2 and TRBJ1-5; no firm D call. Germline V gives CDR1 SGHTA, CDR2 FQGNSA. V lost 1 base to trimming and J lost 2 bases, with 9 bases between them. This CDR3 contains 15 residues. CDR3 in DNA: TGTGCCAGCAGCTTAGAGGGAATCGGCAATCAGCCCCAGCATTTT. Translation: CASSLEGIGNQPQHF.

Written as DNA, the CDR3 is TGTGCCAGTAGGAGGGGAACGGAGGAAAAACTGTTTTTT. It codes for CASRRGTEEKLFF. V gene TRBV19 combines with J gene TRBJ1-4; maybe TRBD1 (5 bases). V dropped 6 bases and J dropped 8 bases, with 13 bases sitting between them. Germline V gives CDR1 LNHDA, CDR2 SQIVND (reference sequence). The CDR3 is 13 amino acids.

This clonotype appeared many times. CDR3 sequence reads: CASSSGTGNTGELFF. Written as DNA, the CDR3 is TGTGCCAGCAGTTCCGGGACAGGGAACACCGGGGAGCTGTTTTTT. The chain recombines TRBV12-3 or TRBV12-4 with TRBJ2-2, with TRBD1 matching over 8 bases. Trimming took 4 bases from V and 1 from J; bases not matched to a gene: 2. The CDR3 has 15 residues.

This sequence joins TRBV3-1 and TRBJ2-3; D not certain. The CDR3 is made up of 11 amino acids. Germline CDR1 LGHDT, CDR2 YNNKEL (reference sequence). V lost 5 bases to trimming and J lost 9 bases, with 9 bases between them. CDR3 sequence (DNA): TGTGCCAGCAGCTACTGGGGAACGCAGTATTTT. Amino acids: CASSYWGTQYF.

This clonotype has ten or more counts. V is TRBV7-9 and J is TRBJ2-3; 7 bases fit TRBD1. There are 16 residues in the CDR3. V gave up 5 bases and J gave up 2 bases; unmatched junction bases: 10. Germline V gene sequence: CDR1 SEHNR, CDR2 FQNEAQ (reference sequence). The CDR3 DNA follows: TGTGCCAGCAGCCCCCGACAGGGTGGGAACACAGATACGCAGTATTTT. It encodes CASSPRQGGNTDTQYF. Variable domain in full (rest from reference TRBV7-9 and TRBJ2-3): DTGVSQNPRHKITKRGQNVTFRCDPISEHNRLYWYRQTLGQGPEFLTYFQNEAQLEKSRLLSDRFSAERPKGSFSTLEIQRTEQGDSAMYLCASSPRQGGNTDTQYFGPGTRLTVL.

This clonotype was observed at least ten times. CDR3 region: CSGGHRVYGYTF. CDR3 sequence (DNA): TGCAGCGGGGGCCACAGAGTCTATGGCTACACCTTC. This chain uses TRBV20-1 with TRBJ1-2; possibly TRBD1 for D (6 bases). CDR1 is DFQATT, CDR2 SNEGSKA, per germline (reference sequence). The CDR3 has 12 residues.

There are many counts of this clonotype. This chain connects TRBV27 to TRBJ1-1; D unclear. The CDR3 covers 14 residues. Trimming took off 2 bases at V and 0 bases at J, with 7 bases between the two ends. CDR1 is MNHEY, CDR2 SMNVEV, per germline (reference sequence). CDR3 region: CASSLLSVNTEAFF. DNA for the CDR3: TGTGCCAGCAGTTTACTTAGTGTGAACACTGAAGCTTTCTTT.

This clonotype was counted at least ten times. The V gene is TRBV20-1, the J gene TRBJ2-5; D gene unclear. V was clipped by 0 bases and J by 2 bases, with 16 bases between them. The germline V gene has CDR1 DFQATT and CDR2 SNEGSKA (reference sequence). CDR3 length: 16 residues. The CDR3 sequence: CSARDYARPIQETQYF. The DNA for the CDR3 is TGCAGTGCTAGAGATTACGCTAGACCAATTCAAGAGACCCAGTACTTC.

This clonotype was observed many times. The V gene is TRBV6-5, the J gene TRBJ1-2, with D perhaps TRBD1 (5 bases). Germline V gives CDR1 MNHEY, CDR2 SVGAGI. V was clipped by 6 bases and J by 3 bases, with 11 bases between them. The CDR3 contains 13 residues. The CDR3 here is CASSPDSDYGYTF. DNA for the CDR3: TGTGCCAGCAGCCCTGACAGCGACTATGGCTACACCTTC.

This clonotype showed up many times. The CDR3 protein is CASSPGQLNSPLHF. Here the CDR3 DNA reads TGCGCCAGCAGCCCGGGACAGCTTAATTCACCCCTCCACTTT. This chain uses TRBV5-1 with TRBJ1-6, with 7 bases identical to TRBD1. CDR1 SGHRS and CDR2 YFSETQ come from the germline V gene. The CDR3 is 14 residues long. Unmatched junction bases numbered 4, after V lost 4 bases and J lost 6 bases.

The table lists this clonotype with a few counts. The genes are TRBV30 and TRBJ2-1, with a possible D match to TRBD2 (6 bases). V lost 2 bases and J lost 12, with 14 bases in between. Germline V gene data show CDR1 as GTSNPN and CDR2 as SVGIG (reference sequence). This CDR3 has 12 amino acids. CDR3 DNA: TGTGCCTGGAGTTCTCGTAGCGGACCGCAGTTCTTC. Translation: CAWSSRSGPQFF.

This clonotype was seen many times. V usage is TRBV7-3 and J usage is TRBJ2-2; D gene uncertain. Trimming pared 5 bases from V and 6 bases from J, leaving 10 bases between. The CDR3 contains 13 residues. CDR1 SGHTA and CDR2 FQGTGA come from the germline V gene. In DNA form, the CDR3 reads TGTGCCAGCAGCCCTGATGGATCCGGGGAGCTGTTTTTT. Protein: CASSPDGSGELFF.

This clonotype was counted many times. The chain is built from TRBV7-9 and TRBJ2-5, with 11 bases fitting TRBD2. V lost 5 bases and J lost 5; bases outside the gene matches: 10. Looked up from germline, CDR1 is SEHNR and CDR2 is FQNEAQ (reference sequence). This CDR3 is built from 16 residues. The CDR3 region has the DNA TGTGCCAGCAGCATCGGGACTAGCGGAGAGTGGGAGACCCAGTACTTC. It encodes CASSIGTSGEWETQYF. The full variable domain, its missing parts supplied by reference TRBV7-9 and TRBJ2-5, is DTGVSQNPRHKITKRGQNVTFRCDPISEHNRLYWYRQTLGQGPEFLTYFQNEAQLEKSRLLSDRFSAERPKGSFSTLEIQRTEQGDSAMYLCASSIGTSGEWETQYFGPGTRLLVL.

This clonotype was counted ten times or more. The genes are TRBV30 and TRBJ2-7; D perhaps matches TRBD1 (5 bases). This CDR3 has 13 residues. Trimming cost V 7 bases and J 3 bases, with 16 bases left between them. The germline gives CDR1 GTSNPN, CDR2 SVGIG (reference sequence). This CDR3 reads CASKKDTFYEQYF. Written as DNA, the CDR3 is TGTGCCTCTAAGAAGGACACTTTCTACGAGCAGTACTTC.

In DNA, the CDR3 is TGTGCCAGCGGCCCCCTAGGAGACCGAGCCAGGAATGAGCAGTTCTTC. It yields the protein CASGPLGDRARNEQFF. The V and J genes are TRBV6-2 or TRBV6-3 and TRBJ2-1, with D unclear. The V gene's germline CDR1 is MNHEY and CDR2 SVGEGT. This CDR3 is 16 amino acids long. V lost 8 bases and J 7 bases, leaving 24 bases between the germline ends.

There are many counts of this clonotype. This chain joins TRBV7-2 and TRBJ1-2; D is ambiguous. This CDR3 spans 14 amino acids. V was clipped by 3 bases and J by 7 bases, with 15 bases between them. Germline CDR1 reads SGHTA; CDR2 reads FQGNSA. CDR3 region: CASSFGGPIRGYTF. CDR3 coding DNA: TGTGCCAGCAGCTTCGGAGGGCCTATTCGTGGCTACACCTTC.

For this clonotype: It may be a read error: a sequence one base away is much more abundant. This rearrangement joins TRBV5-1 to TRBJ1-2; the match to TRBD1 covers 7 bases. This CDR3 region has 15 residues. Trimming took 6 bases from V and 2 from J; bases not matched to a gene: 10. CDR1 is SGHRS, CDR2 YFSETQ, per germline. CDR3 sequence (DNA): TGCGCCAGCACGGGACAGCCCTCCGCCAACTATGGCTACACCTTC. It codes for CASTGQPSANYGYTF.

This clonotype was observed at least ten times. J is TRBJ2-1 and V is TRBV11-2; weak D call: TRBD2 (6 bases). The CDR3 totals 16 residues. V gave up 1 base and J gave up 5 bases, with 15 bases separating them. Germline V CDR1 and CDR2: SGHAT, FQNNGV. The chain's CDR3 is CASSLGRDSSDNEQFF. CDR3 nucleotide sequence: TGTGCCAGCAGCTTAGGCCGGGACTCGTCCGACAATGAGCAGTTCTTC.

This clonotype was counted at least ten times. The chain has TRBV10-3 and TRBJ2-5, with D possibly matching TRBD1 (6 bases). The germline gives CDR1 ENHRY, CDR2 SYGVKD. Trimming pared 3 bases from V and 5 bases from J, leaving 10 bases between. CDR3 length: 13 residues. CDR3 coding DNA: TGTGCCATCAGTGATCTGGGGGCGGAGACCCAGTACTTC. Protein: CAISDLGAETQYF.

This clonotype was recorded many times. V usage is TRBV5-1 and J usage is TRBJ2-6; 8 nucleotides agree with TRBD1. This CDR3 is 16 amino acids long. Germline V gives CDR1 SGHRS, CDR2 YFSETQ. Germline trimming cut 0 bases from V and 2 bases from J; bases unmatched to any gene: 1. CDR3 in amino acids: CASSLETGAGANVLTF. The CDR3 nucleotides read TGCGCCAGCAGCTTGGAGACAGGGGCTGGGGCCAACGTCCTGACTTTC. Combining the CDR3 with reference TRBV5-1 and TRBJ2-6 gives the whole variable domain KAGVTQTPRYLIKTRGQQVTLSCSPISGHRSVSWYQQTPGQGLQFLFEYFSETQRNKGNFPGRFSGRQFSNSRSEMNVSTLELGDSALYLCASSLETGAGANVLTFGAGSRLTVL.